This TCR beta chain was sequenced for a study of blood T cell repertoires in COVID-19. Overall study context: The study drew acute and convalescent COVID-19 samples from the United States, Italy and Spain. The analysed material was cDNA or gDNA that came from T cells, B-cell-depleted T cells, or PBMCs.

V was shortened by 6 bases and J by 0 bases, with 20 bases between the two germline ends. Looked up from germline, CDR1 is KGHSH and CDR2 is LQKENI. The CDR3 runs to 17 residues. The protocol was immunoSEQ multiplex PCR, while the TCRdb copy is restricted to in-frame clones and leaves out a portion. The data contain about 53,000 clones, around nine tenths of them singletons. The TCR sequence derives from a man between 45 and 60 years old with acute or convalescent COVID-19. The chain is built from TRBV18 and TRBJ1-1; a possible D gene is TRBD1 (6 bases). The sequenced sample consisted of peripheral blood. The CDR3 nucleotides are TGTGCCAGCTCCCCTAACGGGGGGGGGCGTTTGAACACTGAAGCTTTCTTT. Its protein is CASSPNGGGRLNTEAFF.